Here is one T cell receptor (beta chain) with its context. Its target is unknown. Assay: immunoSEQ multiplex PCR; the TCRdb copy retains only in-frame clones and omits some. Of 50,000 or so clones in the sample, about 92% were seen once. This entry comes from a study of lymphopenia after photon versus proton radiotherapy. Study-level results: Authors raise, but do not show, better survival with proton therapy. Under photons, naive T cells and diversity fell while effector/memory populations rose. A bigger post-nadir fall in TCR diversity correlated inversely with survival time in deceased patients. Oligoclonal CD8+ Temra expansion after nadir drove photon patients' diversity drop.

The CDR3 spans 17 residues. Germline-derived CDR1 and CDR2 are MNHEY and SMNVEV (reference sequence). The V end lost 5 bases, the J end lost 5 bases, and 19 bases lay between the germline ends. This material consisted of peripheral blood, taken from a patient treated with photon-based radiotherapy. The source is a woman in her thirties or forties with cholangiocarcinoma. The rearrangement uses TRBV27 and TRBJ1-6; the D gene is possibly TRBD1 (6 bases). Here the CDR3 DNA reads TGTGCCAGCAGTCTCTCCCTGGACAGAGTTAATAATTCACCCCTCCACTTT. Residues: CASSLSLDRVNNSPLHF.